The clone carrying this T cell receptor (beta chain) was observed a handful of times. The antigen remains undetermined. The authors sorted CD4+ naive, central memory, regulatory and stem cell-like memory cells via CD45RO/CCR7/CD25/CD127/CD95/CD27. Without exception, sorted populations had purity beyond 98%. These data belong to a study of beta chain features in type 1 diabetes. Findings and limits, study-wide: Shorter templates may be favored by PCR, equally so in patients and controls.

Deletions cut 7 bases from V and 2 bases from J, with 10 bases between. The CDR3 runs 13 residues. CDR1 and CDR2 (germline): MNHEY, SVGAGI. Expressed TCRB transcripts were sequenced after all isolated RNA was converted to cDNA. Assay used: immunoSEQ multiplex PCR; TCRdb lists only in-frame clones, some missing. The sample comprises hundreds of thousands of clones, less than 20% of which are singletons, and 0.07% to 0.095% rests with the top ten. Sequencing was performed on naive CD4+ T cells from blood. This chain uses TRBV6-5 with TRBJ2-3; no reliable D call. The TCR originated in a man aged 18-30 years in good health. The CDR3 loop is CASTAPATDTQYF. The CDR3 DNA is TGTGCCAGCACCGCCCCGGCCACAGATACGCAGTATTTT.